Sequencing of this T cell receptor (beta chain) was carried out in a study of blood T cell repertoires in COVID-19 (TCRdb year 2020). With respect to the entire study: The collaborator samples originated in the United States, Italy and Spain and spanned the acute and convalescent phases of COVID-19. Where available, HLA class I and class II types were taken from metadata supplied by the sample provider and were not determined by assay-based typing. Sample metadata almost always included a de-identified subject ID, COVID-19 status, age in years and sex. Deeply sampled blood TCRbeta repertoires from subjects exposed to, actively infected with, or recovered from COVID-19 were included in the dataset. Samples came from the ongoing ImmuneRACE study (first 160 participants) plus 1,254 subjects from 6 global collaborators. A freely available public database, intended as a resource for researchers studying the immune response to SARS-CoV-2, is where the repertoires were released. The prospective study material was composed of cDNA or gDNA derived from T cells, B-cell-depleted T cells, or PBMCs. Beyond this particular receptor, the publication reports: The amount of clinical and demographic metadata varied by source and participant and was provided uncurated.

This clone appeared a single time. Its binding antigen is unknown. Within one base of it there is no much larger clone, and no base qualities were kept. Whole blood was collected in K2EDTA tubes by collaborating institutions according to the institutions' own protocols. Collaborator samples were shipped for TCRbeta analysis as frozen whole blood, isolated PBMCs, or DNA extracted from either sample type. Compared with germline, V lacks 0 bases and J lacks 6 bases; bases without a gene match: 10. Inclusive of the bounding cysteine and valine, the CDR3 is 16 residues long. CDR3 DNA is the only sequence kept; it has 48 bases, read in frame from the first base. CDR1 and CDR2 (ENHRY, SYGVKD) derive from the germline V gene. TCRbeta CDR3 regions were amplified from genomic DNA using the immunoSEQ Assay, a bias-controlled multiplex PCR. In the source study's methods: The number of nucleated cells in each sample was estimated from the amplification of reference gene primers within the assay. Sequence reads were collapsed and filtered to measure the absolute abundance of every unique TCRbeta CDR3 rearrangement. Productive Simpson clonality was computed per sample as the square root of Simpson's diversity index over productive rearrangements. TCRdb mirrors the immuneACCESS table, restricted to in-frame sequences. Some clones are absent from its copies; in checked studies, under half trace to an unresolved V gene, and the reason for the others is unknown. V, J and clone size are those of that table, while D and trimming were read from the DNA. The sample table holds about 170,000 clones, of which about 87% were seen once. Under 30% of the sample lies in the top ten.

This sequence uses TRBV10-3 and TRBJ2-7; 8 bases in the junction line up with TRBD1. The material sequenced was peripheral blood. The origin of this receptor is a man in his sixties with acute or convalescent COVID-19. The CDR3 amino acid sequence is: CAISESIGQGAGEQYV. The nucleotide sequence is TGTGCCATCAGTGAGTCGATCGGCCAGGGGGCTGGCGAGCAGTACGTC.